The sequence of this T cell receptor (beta chain) was determined in a study of metastatic and nonmetastatic thyroid tumors. No treatment of any kind had been given to any patient before thyroid surgery. From the PCR reads, TCRdb re-called clones with MiXCR. The repertoire has about 38,000 clones, roughly 45% of them found once; the top ten carry around 22%. There are a few counts of this clone. The sequencing input was tumor tissue. This TCR was recovered from a male donor with papillary thyroid cancer or a benign thyroid nodule (not recorded which). Some clones in this sample may be carry-over from other donors' samples.

CDR3 DNA: TGTGCCAGCAGTGAATCTAGCGGGGGGGGCGATGAGCAGTTCTTC. Protein: CASSESSGGGDEQFF. V and J are TRBV6-1 and TRBJ2-1; 12 bases match TRBD2. J was trimmed by 8 bases and V by 2 bases; bases with no gene match: 4. Germline lookup yields CDR1 MNHNS and CDR2 SASEGT. This CDR3 region has 15 residues.